This record covers a single T cell receptor beta chain. This entry belongs to a study of blood T cell repertoires in COVID-19. For the study at large: Specimens from acute and convalescent COVID-19 originated in the United States, Italy and Spain. T cells, B-cell-depleted T cells, or PBMCs provided the cDNA or gDNA that served as material.

How the authors handled the data: Estimation of nucleated cell counts relied on the amplification of reference gene primers. Profiled with immunoSEQ multiplex PCR; TCRdb holds only in-frame clones, not every one. The V and J calls and clone size come from that table; D and trimming were worked out from the DNA. The data hold approximately 110,000 clones, with about 94% observed a single time. V lost 3 bases to trimming and J lost 3 bases; unmatched junction nucleotides: 7. Germline V lookup: CDR1 LGHDT, CDR2 YNNKEL (reference sequence). The CDR3 is made up of 16 amino acids. The TCR sequence derives from a man aged 45-60 years with COVID-19, enrolled during active disease. The V call is TRBV3-1 (or the pseudogene TRBV3-2), the J call TRBJ2-1; 8 nucleotides agree with TRBD2. Sequenced sample: peripheral blood. The CDR3 is CASSHPAGEGYNEQFF. The DNA for the CDR3 is TGTGCCAGCAGCCACCCAGCGGGAGAGGGCTACAATGAGCAGTTCTTC.